One and the same sample provided the 3 T cell receptor beta chains below, sequenced in a study of T cell responses to AZD1222 COVID-19 vaccine. Profiling relied on immunoSEQ multiplex PCR, and the TCRdb table lists in-frame clones only, not all of them. The sample holds approximately 74,000 clones; roughly 85% are singletons and the top ten take 2.9%. This specimen consisted of peripheral blood, obtained on day 0 of AZD1222 vaccination. The receptors were gathered from an adult in good health.

The J gene is TRBJ1-5, the V gene TRBV12-5, with D tentatively TRBD1 (6 bases). The CDR3 contains 16 residues. Germline CDR1 LGHNT, CDR2 FRNRAP. Trimming took 6 bases from V and 4 from J, leaving 19 bases between them. CDR3 amino acids: CASGEERTVENQPQHF. CDR3 bases: TGTGCTAGTGGCGAAGAGCGGACAGTTGAGAATCAGCCCCAGCATTTT.

This clone appeared a few times. CDR3 nucleotide sequence: TGCGCCAGCAGCCAAGATTTCTGGGGCAATCAGCCCCAGCATTTT. Encoded protein: CASSQDFWGNQPQHF. The chain couples TRBV4-3 to TRBJ1-5; no reliable D call. The CDR3 length is 15 residues. V lost 0 bases and J lost 2, with 8 bases in between. CDR1 is LGHNA, CDR2 YSLEER, per germline.

There are a few counts of this clone. The chain combines TRBV5-3 with TRBJ2-2; D is ambiguous. TRBV5-3 carries the ORF label, with uncertain function. This CDR3 is 14 amino acids long. Trimming removed 0 bases at V and 6 bases at J, with 9 bases between. The CDR3: CARSLGPTAGELFF. Written as DNA, the CDR3 is TGTGCCAGAAGCTTGGGACCAACAGCCGGGGAGCTGTTTTTT.